This T cell receptor beta chain was obtained from a study of T cells in Graves' hyperthyroidism and ophthalmopathy. Points from the study as a whole: Also found in blood were most expanded thyroid clonotypes above 0.001.

Germline loops: CDR1 MDHEN, CDR2 SYDVKM. This CDR3 spans 15 amino acids. The V end was cut by 4 bases, the J end by 5 bases, with 15 bases between. This clonotype came up many times. The antigen remains undetermined. Researchers amplified the TCR beta CDR3 regions from RNA transcripts. RT-PCR in the first round (using the HTBI primer set) targeted the TCR CDR3. TCRdb itself ran the multiplex PCR reads through MiXCR, one entry per CDR3 protein. Of roughly 510,000 distinct CDR3 sequences in the sample, under 25% were seen once. Hyperthyroidism was newly diagnosed in patients aged 18 to 65 (duration under 2 months). Lactation, pregnancy, other autoimmune disease or uncontrolled infection led to exclusion of patients. Diagnoses rested on clinical symptoms, serum thyroxine and TRAb, thyroid ultrasound and orbital computed tomography.

The sequence was obtained from a man aged 18 to 29 with Graves' hyperthyroidism. The J gene is TRBJ1-5, the V gene TRBV28; D unclear. The sequencing sample was made of blood. This CDR3 is CASSSGLVFDQPQHF. The CDR3 DNA reads as TGTGCCAGCAGTTCCGGACTCGTGTTTGATCAGCCCCAGCATTTT.